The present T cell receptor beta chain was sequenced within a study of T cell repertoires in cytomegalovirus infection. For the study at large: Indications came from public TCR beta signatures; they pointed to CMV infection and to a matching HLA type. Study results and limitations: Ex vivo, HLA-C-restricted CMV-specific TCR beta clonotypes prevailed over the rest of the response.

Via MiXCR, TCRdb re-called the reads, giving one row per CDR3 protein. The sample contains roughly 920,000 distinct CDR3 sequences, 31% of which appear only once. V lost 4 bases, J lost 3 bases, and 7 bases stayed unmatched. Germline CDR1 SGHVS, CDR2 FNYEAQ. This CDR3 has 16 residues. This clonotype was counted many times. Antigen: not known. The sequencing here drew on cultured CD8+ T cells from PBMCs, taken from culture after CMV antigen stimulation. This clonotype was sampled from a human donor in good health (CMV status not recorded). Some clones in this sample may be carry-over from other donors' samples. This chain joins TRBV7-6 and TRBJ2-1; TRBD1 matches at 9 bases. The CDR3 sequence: CASSSPGQGFYNEQFF. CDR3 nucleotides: TGTGCCAGCAGCTCCCCAGGACAGGGGTTCTACAATGAGCAGTTCTTC.